The 5 T cell receptor beta chains presented below share a single source sample, sequenced in a study of CD4+ T cells in melanoma. The assay was immunoSEQ multiplex PCR, and TCRdb's table has in-frame clones only and misses some. The table records 18,000 or so clones, around four fifths of them present only once. The specimen sequenced was cells from a culture (not recorded whether cultured in vitro). These receptors were collected from a human donor with melanoma.

The J gene is TRBJ2-3, the V gene TRBV6-5; D gene unclear. CDR3 length: 11 amino acids. Germline V gene sequence: CDR1 MNHEY, CDR2 SVGAGI. V lost 7 bases to trimming and J lost 6 bases, with 8 bases between them. CDR3 in amino acids: CASKLWDTQYF. The DNA of the CDR3 is TGTGCCAGCAAATTGTGGGATACGCAGTATTTT.

The CDR3 bases are TGTGCCAGCAGTGTCCTGGCGCAGGGCAATCAGCCCCAGCATTTT. Translating it yields CASSVLAQGNQPQHF. The chain employs TRBV6-1 and TRBJ1-5; the D is unclear. Trimming took off 4 bases at V and 2 bases at J, with 12 bases between the two ends. This CDR3 spans 15 amino acids. Per the germline V gene, CDR1 is MNHNS and CDR2 is SASEGT.

This clone appeared once. The V and J genes are TRBV13 and TRBJ1-2; possible D gene TRBD1, 5 bases. Trimming left V 5 bases short and J 1 base short, with 20 bases between. Germline assignment: CDR1 PRHDT and CDR2 FYEKMQ (reference sequence). This CDR3 has 17 amino acids. CDR3 amino acids: CASSRLYGAGSNYGYTF. In DNA form, the CDR3 reads TGTGCCAGCAGCCGGCTTTATGGGGCGGGAAGTAACTATGGCTACACCTTC.

This clone has a handful of counts. The CDR3 DNA is TGTGCCAGCAGCCGAGCCGGGACAGGGTCCAGCTACTCTGGAAACACCATATATTTT. This codes for CASSRAGTGSSYSGNTIYF. This chain uses TRBV14 with TRBJ1-3; 9 nucleotides align to TRBD1. Germline assignment: CDR1 SGHDN and CDR2 FVKESK. This CDR3 comprises 19 residues. The junction had 13 bases not matched to a gene; V was cut back by 4 bases and J by 0 bases.

The chain recombines TRBV7-2 with TRBJ1-2, with TRBD1 as a possible D gene (5 bases). CDR3 length equals 15 residues. The ends were cut back, 4 bases at V and 9 bases at J, with 21 bases in the middle. Germline V gene data show CDR1 as SGHTA and CDR2 as FQGNSA. The CDR3 spells CASSYFEGLLPSYTF. In nucleotides, the CDR3 is TGTGCCAGCAGCTACTTTGAGGGACTGCTACCAAGCTACACCTTC.